The 15 T cell receptor beta chains below come from one sample, sequenced in a study of T cells in Graves' hyperthyroidism and ophthalmopathy. What was amplified from RNA transcripts were TCR beta CDR3 regions. HTBI primers were employed in a first-round RT-PCR of the TCR CDR3. MiXCR was run by TCRdb on the multiplex PCR reads, yielding one entry per CDR3 protein. The data contain 500,000 to 800,000 distinct CDR3 sequences, 14% of them seen just once; the ten biggest clones take up approximately 13%. The sample was blood. Source of these receptors: a woman in her fifties or sixties with Graves' ophthalmopathy.

A word on this clonotype: An end of the junction does not agree with germline; a read error may underlie this. V usage is TRBV5-1 and J usage is TRBJ2-1, with 11 positions matching TRBD2. The V gene's germline CDR1 is SGHRS and CDR2 YFSETQ. The CDR3 is 14 amino acids. The CDR3 region is CASTTGTSGNEQFF. The DNA for the CDR3 is TGTGCCAGCACCACAGGGACTAGCGGCAATGAGCAGTTCTTC.

In this sample, this clonotype turned up a few times. This sequence joins TRBV20-1 and TRBJ1-5; TRBD1 matches 10 bases. With 6 bases clipped from V and 7 bases from J, the junction kept 12 bases outside the gene matches. The CDR3 loop spans 15 amino acids. The germline V gene has CDR1 DFQATT and CDR2 SNEGSKA (reference sequence). The CDR3 sequence: CSATSGTGVPQPQHF. The CDR3 nucleotides are TGCAGTGCCACATCCGGGACAGGGGTTCCCCAGCCCCAGCATTTT.

Ten or more counts support this clonotype. This chain connects TRBV20-1 to TRBJ1-1; D ambiguous. The CDR3 contains 11 residues. V lost 3 bases to trimming and J lost 7 bases, with 9 bases between them. Germline assignment: CDR1 DFQATT and CDR2 SNEGSKA (reference sequence). The CDR3 loop reads CSARRWVEAFF. CDR3 sequence (DNA): TGCAGTGCTAGGAGGTGGGTTGAAGCTTTCTTT.

Notes on this clonotype: A read error is possible here, since a much larger clone lies one base away. The chain couples TRBV28 to TRBJ2-3; 7 bases agree with TRBD1. The J call may not be correct, given that the DNA end is closer to TRBJ1-5. The length of the CDR3 is 15 residues. CDR1 and CDR2 from the germline V gene are MDHEN and SYDVKM. CDR3 DNA sequence: TGTGCCAGCAGTTTAAAGGGGGCGGGCACAGATACGCAGCATTTT. Translation: CASSLKGAGTDTQHF.

Many counts were recorded for this clonotype. This chain connects TRBV3-1 to TRBJ1-1, with a weak D call TRBD1 (6 bases). CDR1 and CDR2 (germline): LGHDT, YNNKEL (reference sequence). Deletions cut 3 bases from V and 0 bases from J, with 14 bases between. The CDR3 is 16 amino acids. CDR3 in amino acids: CASSQLQGIMNTEAFF. The DNA for the CDR3 is TGTGCCAGCAGCCAGCTACAGGGTATCATGAACACTGAAGCTTTCTTT. Supplemented by reference TRBV3-1 and TRBJ1-1, the full variable domain reads DTAVSQTPKYLVTQMGNDKSIKCEQNLGHDTMYWYKQDSKKFLKIMFSYNNKELIINETVPNRFSPKSPDKAHLNLHINSLELGDSAVYFCASSQLQGIMNTEAFFGQGTRLTVV.

There are many counts of this clonotype. The V gene is TRBV7-2, the J gene TRBJ2-7; D assignment may be TRBD1 or TRBD2 (5 bases each). Trimming removed 4 bases at V and 2 bases at J, with 15 bases between. Germline V gene sequence: CDR1 SGHTA, CDR2 FQGNSA. This CDR3 region has 15 residues. CDR3 DNA: TGTGCCAGCAGCTCAACCGGGACGGGCACCTACGAGCAGTACTTC. Its protein is CASSSTGTGTYEQYF.

This clonotype was detected many times. The chain uses TRBV20-1 and TRBJ1-2; D not certain. V was pared by 3 bases and J by 4 bases, with 12 bases between. Germline assignment: CDR1 DFQATT and CDR2 SNEGSKA (reference sequence). This CDR3 spans 13 amino acids. CDR3 in amino acids: CSASPVNLYGYTF. The CDR3 region has the DNA TGCAGTGCTAGTCCCGTCAACCTCTATGGCTACACCTTC.

The V call is TRBV11-3, the J call TRBJ2-4, with D uncertain. V lost 2 bases, J lost 5 bases, and 10 bases lay in between. The CDR3 is 14 residues long. Germline values: CDR1 SGHNT, CDR2 YENEEA. CDR3 in DNA: TGTGCCAGCAGCTTATCGGCGCTAGAAAACATTCAGTACTTC. As protein: CASSLSALENIQYF.

The chain combines TRBV4-3 with TRBJ2-7; D gene ambiguous. Looked up from germline, CDR1 is LGHNA and CDR2 is YSLEER. The CDR3 contains 16 residues. Trimming took off 0 bases at V and 2 bases at J, with 14 bases between the two ends. CDR3 loop: CASSQDLQGPAYEQYF. CDR3 in DNA: TGCGCCAGCAGCCAAGATTTGCAAGGGCCCGCCTACGAGCAGTACTTC.

In its sample, this clonotype was seen many times. J is TRBJ2-3 and V is TRBV18, with 10 nucleotides matching TRBD2. The CDR3 length is 15 residues. V was pared by 5 bases and J by 3 bases, with 5 bases of the junction left unmatched. CDR1 and CDR2 from the germline V gene are KGHSH and LQKENI. CDR3: CASSSSAGGTDTQYF. CDR3 DNA sequence: TGTGCCAGCTCATCATCAGCGGGAGGGACAGATACGCAGTATTTT.

Ten or more counts support this clonotype. The V call is TRBV24-1, the J call TRBJ2-1, with a tentative D call TRBD1 (6 bases). The CDR3 has 19 amino acids. Germline V lookup: CDR1 KGHDR, CDR2 SFDVKD. V shed 4 bases and J shed 3 bases, with 24 bases lying between them. This CDR3 reads CATSELGRVEGESYNEQFF. The CDR3 bases are TGTGCCACCAGTGAATTGGGTAGAGTCGAGGGGGAGAGCTACAATGAGCAGTTCTTC.

This clonotype was seen a few times. The chain joins TRBV25-1 to TRBJ1-2; the D is unclear. V lost 2 bases and J 5 bases, leaving 12 bases between the germline ends. The germline gives CDR1 MGHDK, CDR2 SYGVNS. The CDR3 is 14 residues long. This chain's CDR3 is CASSEVGRGYGYTF. The CDR3 DNA follows: TGTGCCAGCAGTGAAGTAGGCCGGGGTTATGGCTACACCTTC.

CDR3 DNA sequence: TGCGCCAGCAGCCAGATACGACAGGGGCCTAACTATGGCTACACCTTC. This gives the protein CASSQIRQGPNYGYTF. The gene calls are TRBV4-3 and TRBJ1-2; 8 nucleotides match TRBD1. The CDR3 consists of 16 residues. V shed 3 bases and J 0 bases; nucleotides not matched to a gene: 6. CDR1 is LGHNA and CDR2 is YSLEER in the germline V gene.

This clonotype appeared many times. The J gene is TRBJ2-5, the V gene TRBV5-1; perhaps TRBD1 as D (6 bases). The germline V gene has CDR1 SGHRS and CDR2 YFSETQ. This CDR3 region has 13 residues. The germline V and J ends were trimmed by 4 bases and 3 bases, with 10 bases remaining between them. The CDR3 DNA sequence: TGCGCCAGCAGCGCCGGACAGAAAGAGACCCAGTACTTC. Its translation: CASSAGQKETQYF.

This clonotype was recorded many times. The chain carries TRBV6-6 and TRBJ2-1; 8 bases line up with TRBD1. Germline assignment: CDR1 MNHNY and CDR2 SVGAGI (reference sequence). This CDR3 is 16 amino acids long. V shed 2 bases, J shed 2 bases, and the junction held 5 bases outside the gene matches. The CDR3 sequence is CASSYRGQGAYNEQFF. The DNA for the CDR3 is TGTGCCAGCAGTTACCGCGGACAGGGAGCCTACAATGAGCAGTTCTTC.